One and the same sample provided the 28 T cell receptor beta chains below, sequenced in a study of T cell responses to AZD1222 COVID-19 vaccine. Assay used: immunoSEQ multiplex PCR; TCRdb lists only in-frame clones, some missing. The data hold about 90,000 clones, with approximately 91% observed a single time. The starting material was peripheral blood, obtained 28 days after the second AZD1222 dose. These receptors came from an adult who received the AZD1222 COVID-19 vaccine.

This rearrangement joins TRBV11-3 to TRBJ2-4; D call uncertain. Between the trimmed V and J ends, which lost 1 base and 8 bases, there was a span of 6 bases. The CDR3 spans 12 residues. Germline values: CDR1 SGHNT, CDR2 YENEEA. CDR3 region: CASSLARDIQYF. For the CDR3, the DNA is TGTGCCAGCAGCTTAGCTAGAGACATTCAGTACTTC.

The rearrangement uses TRBV5-6 and TRBJ1-5; D perhaps matches TRBD1 (5 bases). The CDR3 has 16 residues. Between the trimmed V and J ends, which lost 4 bases and 4 bases, there was a span of 18 bases. The germline V gene has CDR1 SGHDT and CDR2 YYEEEE. In nucleotides, the CDR3 is TGTGCCAGCAGCCGGAGGGGTTCCTTAAGTAATCAGCCCCAGCATTTT. Its translation: CASSRRGSLSNQPQHF.

The chain links TRBV27 to TRBJ2-2; no clear D gene. CDR1 is MNHEY and CDR2 is SMNVEV in the germline V gene (reference sequence). Trimming took off 8 bases at V and 4 bases at J, with 5 bases between the two ends. The CDR3 consists of 11 residues. The CDR3, as DNA: TGTGCCAGCTTTGCCACCGGGGAGCTGTTTTTT. The encoded protein is CASFATGELFF.

This clone appeared a single time. The chain joins TRBV6-5 to TRBJ1-2; 7 nucleotides match TRBD1. Trimming at V came to 5 bases and at J to 4 bases, leaving 7 bases not matched to a gene. CDR3 length: 14 amino acids. Germline V CDR1 and CDR2: MNHEY, SVGAGI. CDR3 residues: CASSPDREAYGYTF. The CDR3 bases are TGTGCCAGCAGTCCCGACAGGGAGGCCTATGGCTACACCTTC.

The rearrangement links TRBV11-2 to TRBJ2-5; maybe TRBD1 (6 bases). Trimming removed 6 bases at V and 2 bases at J, with 16 bases between. The CDR3 has 15 residues. CDR1 and CDR2 (germline): SGHAT, FQNNGV. In DNA, the CDR3 is TGTGCCAGCAGATCATCTAGGACAGTACAAGAGACCCAGTACTTC. Its protein is CASRSSRTVQETQYF.

The chain is built from TRBV6-5 and TRBJ1-5; tentatively, D is TRBD1 (5 bases). The germline V gene encodes CDR1 MNHEY and CDR2 SVGAGI. Trimming pared 2 bases from V and 5 bases from J, leaving 13 bases between. The CDR3 sequence is 15 residues long. CDR3 in DNA: TGTGCCAGCAGTTACGTGCAGGGTAGAGATCAGCCCCAGCATTTT. Protein product: CASSYVQGRDQPQHF.

The V call is TRBV19, the J call TRBJ1-6; no reliable D call. CDR1 is LNHDA and CDR2 is SQIVND in the germline V gene (reference sequence). The CDR3 runs to 13 residues. V was shortened by 2 bases and J by 10 bases, with 9 bases between the two germline ends. The CDR3 nucleotides are TGTGCCAGTAGTATAAAGCATGGCTCACCCCTCCACTTT. Encoded protein: CASSIKHGSPLHF.

V usage is TRBV10-3 and J usage is TRBJ1-1, with D possibly TRBD1 on 5 matching bases. The germline gives CDR1 ENHRY, CDR2 SYGVKD. Trimming stripped 3 bases from V and 5 bases from J, with 10 bases between. The CDR3 runs to 13 residues. The CDR3 nucleotides read TGTGCCATCAGTGAAGAGGGGTGGACTGAAGCTTTCTTT. Translation: CAISEEGWTEAFF.

The chain has TRBV6-2 or TRBV6-3 and TRBJ1-2, with D hard to call. CDR3 length equals 13 residues. The germline V gene has CDR1 MNHEY and CDR2 SVGEGT. V gave up 0 bases and J gave up 3 bases, with 5 bases separating them. The CDR3 DNA reads as TGTGCCAGCAGTTACTCCCGGGACTATGGCTACACCTTC. It specifies CASSYSRDYGYTF.

The rearrangement uses TRBV28 and TRBJ2-4, with D possibly matching TRBD1 (5 bases). V was shortened by 3 bases and J by 2 bases, with 11 bases between the two germline ends. Germline V CDR1 and CDR2: MDHEN, SYDVKM. CDR3 length equals 15 residues. Here the CDR3 reads CASSFLTDTKNIQYF. DNA of the CDR3: TGTGCCAGCAGTTTTTTGACAGACACCAAAAACATTCAGTACTTC.

The gene calls are TRBV7-2 and TRBJ1-2, with D possibly TRBD1 on 6 matching bases. Germline CDR1 is SGHTA and CDR2 is FQGNSA. This CDR3 region has 16 residues. Trimming took 0 bases from V and 4 from J, leaving 15 bases between them. CDR3 sequence (DNA): TGTGCCAGCAGCTTAGCATTCCAGGGGATCCCCTATGGCTACACCTTC. Its translation is CASSLAFQGIPYGYTF.

The genes are TRBV2 and TRBJ2-6, with TRBD2 matching over 7 bases. Germline V gene data show CDR1 as SNHLY and CDR2 as FYNNEI. This CDR3 spans 14 amino acids. The J segment lost 4 bases and the V segment lost 8 bases, leaving 5 bases of the junction unmatched. Written as DNA, the CDR3 is TGTGCCAGCGGGAGGGATAACGGGGCCAACGTCCTGACTTTC. Encoded protein: CASGRDNGANVLTF.

The V and J genes are TRBV5-6 and TRBJ1-2, with D unclear. Germline V gives CDR1 SGHDT, CDR2 YYEEEE. This CDR3 region has 14 residues. V lost 5 bases to trimming and J lost 8 bases, with 19 bases between them. Here the CDR3 reads CASRKQLRHYGYTF. The CDR3 DNA is TGTGCCAGCAGAAAGCAGCTTAGACATTACGGCTACACCTTC.

This clone has only one observation. The chain joins TRBV19 to TRBJ1-1; D perhaps matches TRBD1 (6 bases). This CDR3 is built from 13 residues. Trimming stripped 5 bases from V and 5 bases from J, with 12 bases between. The germline V gene encodes CDR1 LNHDA and CDR2 SQIVND (reference sequence). CDR3 sequence: CASSEDSLTEAFF. Here the CDR3 DNA reads TGTGCCAGTAGTGAGGACAGCCTAACTGAAGCTTTCTTT.

V gene TRBV7-6 combines with J gene TRBJ1-2; D unclear. The CDR3 length is 14 residues. CDR1 and CDR2 (germline): SGHVS, FNYEAQ. The V and J ends lost 1 base and 0 bases respectively, with 6 bases between them. CDR3 bases: TGTGCCAGCAGCTTAGGGACGGCTAACTATGGCTACACCTTC. It translates to CASSLGTANYGYTF.

V is TRBV7-3 and J is TRBJ1-2; D is uncertain. Trimming shortened V by 0 bases and J by 8 bases, and 10 bases separated the two germline ends. The CDR3 has 13 amino acids. Germline loops: CDR1 SGHTA, CDR2 FQGTGA. This chain's CDR3 is CASSLTPGAGYTF. Written as DNA, the CDR3 is TGTGCCAGCAGCTTAACCCCTGGCGCGGGCTACACCTTC. Full variable domain (remainder filled in from reference TRBV7-3 and TRBJ1-2): GAGVSQTPSNKVTEKGKYVELRCDPISGHTALYWYRQSLGQGPEFLIYFQGTGAADDSGLPNDRFFAVRPEGSVSTLKIQRTERGDSAVYLCASSLTPGAGYTFGSGTRLTVV.

This chain uses TRBV6-1 with TRBJ2-5, with D possibly called TRBD1 or TRBD2 (6 bases each). In germline, CDR1 is MNHNS, CDR2 SASEGT. V gave up 5 bases and J gave up 5 bases, with 9 bases separating them. The CDR3 consists of 12 residues. CDR3 residues: CASSWGAETQYF. For the CDR3, the DNA is TGTGCCAGCAGTTGGGGGGCTGAGACCCAGTACTTC.

A single count supports this clone. The rearrangement links TRBV29-1 to TRBJ2-1; D is unclear. Trimming removed 4 bases at V and 6 bases at J, with 10 bases between. Germline V gene sequence: CDR1 SQVTM, CDR2 ANQGSEA. The CDR3 extends over 12 amino acids. In DNA form, the CDR3 reads TGCAGCGTTGGGGGTCAATTCAATGAGCAGTTCTTC. This translates into CSVGGQFNEQFF.

The rearrangement links TRBV4-2 to TRBJ2-3; weak D call: TRBD2 (5 bases). V lost 0 bases, J lost 2 bases, and 9 bases lay in between. This CDR3 region has 15 residues. Germline V gene lookup returns CDR1 LGHNA and CDR2 YNFKEQ. The CDR3 sequence: CASSQEERPTDTQYF. The CDR3 region has the DNA TGTGCCAGCAGCCAAGAGGAGCGGCCCACAGATACGCAGTATTTT.

For this clone: Germline and junction disagree at one end, which may indicate a read error. The gene calls are TRBV19 and TRBJ1-1; a weak D match, TRBD1 (6 bases). The CDR3 consists of 12 residues. CDR1 is LNHDA and CDR2 is SQIVND in the germline V gene (reference sequence). CDR3 in amino acids: CASSIGSAGAIF. The CDR3 coding sequence is TGTGCCAGTAGTATCGGGTCGGCAGGGGCGATCTTT. Supplemented by reference TRBV19 and TRBJ1-1, the full variable domain reads DGGITQSPKYLFRKEGQNVTLSCEQNLNHDAMYWYRQDPGQGLRLIYYSQIVNDFQKGDIAEGYSVSREKKESFPLTVTSAQKNPTAFYLCASSIGSAGAIFGQGTRLTVV.

The V and J genes are TRBV4-2 and TRBJ1-2; D unresolved. The CDR3 runs to 14 residues. CDR1 is LGHNA, CDR2 YNFKEQ, per germline. The V gene lost 3 bases and the J gene lost 6 bases, with 14 bases spanning the gap. CDR3 coding DNA: TGTGCCAGCAGCCAGGTCGGCCAAGAGGATGGCTACACCTTC. This gives the protein CASSQVGQEDGYTF.

This chain uses TRBV10-2 with TRBJ2-7; possibly TRBD1 or TRBD2 for D (5 bases each). The germline V and J ends were trimmed by 6 bases and 1 base, with 10 bases remaining between them. This CDR3 comprises 13 residues. The germline V gene has CDR1 WSHSY and CDR2 SAAADI. CDR3 nucleotides: TGCGCCAGCAGGGGGACGGATTCCTACGAGCAGTACTTC. Translated, it gives CASRGTDSYEQYF.

The rearrangement links TRBV6-2 or TRBV6-3 to TRBJ1-2; 7 nucleotides line up with TRBD1. Looked up from germline, CDR1 is MNHEY and CDR2 is SVGEGT. Unmatched junction bases numbered 7, after V lost 2 bases and J lost 1 base. The CDR3 runs 16 residues. In DNA, the CDR3 is TGTGCCAGCAGTTACGACAGGGTAAATTATAACTATGGCTACACCTTC. This sequence encodes CASSYDRVNYNYGYTF.

The chain has TRBV7-9 and TRBJ1-2; 7 nucleotides agree with TRBD1. The CDR3 sequence is 12 residues long. Germline CDR1 is SEHNR and CDR2 is FQNEAQ (reference sequence). The V segment lost 8 bases and the J segment 3 bases; nucleotides outside the gene matches: 3. The CDR3 nucleotides are TGTGCCAGCGGACAGGTAGACTATGGCTACACCTTC. Its protein product is CASGQVDYGYTF.

This chain uses TRBV11-2 with TRBJ2-1; D gene uncertain. Germline CDR1 SGHAT, CDR2 FQNNGV. The ends were cut back, 5 bases at V and 7 bases at J, with 21 bases in the middle. This CDR3 is 16 amino acids long. This CDR3 is CASSRGVEYRVNEQFF. The CDR3 region has the DNA TGTGCCAGCAGCCGAGGCGTAGAATATAGGGTGAATGAGCAGTTCTTC.

This chain joins TRBV9 and TRBJ2-1; no firm D call. Germline CDR1 and CDR2: SGDLS and YYNGEE. V was shortened by 0 bases and J by 5 bases, with 9 bases between the two germline ends. CDR3 length: 14 amino acids. CDR3 DNA sequence: TGTGCCAGCAGCGTAGAGGCACCCAACAATGAGCAGTTCTTC. It specifies CASSVEAPNNEQFF.

This clone was seen a handful of times. The chain joins TRBV2 to TRBJ2-1, with D unresolved. Germline V gene sequence: CDR1 SNHLY, CDR2 FYNNEI. V lost 7 bases and J lost 3, with 4 bases in between. CDR3 length: 11 amino acids. This chain's CDR3 is CASMGYNEQFF. Here the CDR3 DNA reads TGTGCCAGCATGGGCTACAATGAGCAGTTCTTC. The complete variable domain, with remaining parts taken from reference TRBV2 and TRBJ2-1, reads EPEVTQTPSHQVTQMGQEVILRCVPISNHLYFYWYRQILGQKVEFLVSFYNNEISEKSEIFDDQFSVERPDGSNFTLKIRSTKLEDSAMYFCASMGYNEQFFGPGTRLTVL.

V is TRBV19 and J is TRBJ2-1; TRBD2 matches 15 bases. Germline V CDR1 and CDR2: LNHDA, SQIVND (reference sequence). The CDR3 spans 17 residues. J was trimmed by 7 bases and V by 5 bases; bases with no gene match: 9. CDR3 DNA: TGTGCCAGTAGTGTTGGACTAGCGGGGGGGCTGGGGAATGAGCAGTTCTTC. It is translated as CASSVGLAGGLGNEQFF.